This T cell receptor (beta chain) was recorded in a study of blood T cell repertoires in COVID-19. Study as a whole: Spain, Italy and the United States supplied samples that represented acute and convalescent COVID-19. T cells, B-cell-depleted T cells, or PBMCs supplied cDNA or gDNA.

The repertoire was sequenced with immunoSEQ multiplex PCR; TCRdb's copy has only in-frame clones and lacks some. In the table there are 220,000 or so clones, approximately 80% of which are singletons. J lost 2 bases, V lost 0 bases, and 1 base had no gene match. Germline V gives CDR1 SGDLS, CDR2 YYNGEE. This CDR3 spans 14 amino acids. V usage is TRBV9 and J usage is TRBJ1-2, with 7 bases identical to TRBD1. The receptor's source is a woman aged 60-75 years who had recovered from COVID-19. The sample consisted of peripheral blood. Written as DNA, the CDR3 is TGTGCCAGCAGCGTAGAACAGGGGAACTATGGCTACACCTTC. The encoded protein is CASSVEQGNYGYTF.